The 10 T cell receptor beta chains below come from one sample, sequenced in a study of blood T cells in healthy people across ages. Using a J-beta primer mix together with a sample-barcoded 5' primer, a second PCR was run for roughly 6 to 11 cycles. TCRdb fed the 5' RACE reads into MiXCR, producing one record per CDR3 protein. The sample has about a million distinct CDR3 sequences, about 48% seen once; the top ten hold around 15%. Material for sequencing was blood. The origin of the receptors is a man aged 25-45 years in good health.

This sequence joins TRBV20-1 and TRBJ1-1; a weak D match, TRBD1 (6 bases). V was shortened by 3 bases and J by 3 bases, with 14 bases between the two germline ends. Germline V gene data show CDR1 as DFQATT and CDR2 as SNEGSKA (reference sequence). The length of the CDR3 is 14 residues. The CDR3 bases are TGCAGTGCTAGGCGGGGGGGCGCGGACACTGAAGCTTTCTTT. This translates into CSARRGGADTEAFF.

The chain uses TRBV27 and TRBJ2-3; D gene uncertain. Trimming left V 5 bases short and J 2 bases short, with 8 bases between. This CDR3 is 13 amino acids long. Germline V gene sequence: CDR1 MNHEY, CDR2 SMNVEV (reference sequence). CDR3 nucleotide sequence: TGTGCCAGCAGTCCTATTGACACAGATACGCAGTATTTT. Translating gives CASSPIDTDTQYF.

In this sample, this clonotype turned up a few times. The genes are TRBV6-5 and TRBJ2-5; possible D gene TRBD2, 6 bases. V lost 4 bases, J lost 5 bases, and 14 bases lay in between. The CDR3 contains 14 residues. CDR1 and CDR2 from the germline V gene are MNHEY and SVGAGI. CDR3 DNA: TGTGCCAGCAGTTGGAGGGGCTTCGGGGAGACCCAGTACTTC. Amino acid sequence: CASSWRGFGETQYF.

This clonotype has only a few counts. The J gene is TRBJ2-7, the V gene TRBV10-3; 9 nucleotides align to TRBD1. The V segment lost 4 bases and the J segment 3 bases; nucleotides outside the gene matches: 1. Per the germline V gene, CDR1 is ENHRY and CDR2 is SYGVKD. The CDR3 loop spans 13 amino acids. In nucleotides, the CDR3 is TGTGCCATCAGTGGACAGGGGGACTACGAGCAGTACTTC. It encodes CAISGQGDYEQYF.

The V call is TRBV20-1, the J call TRBJ2-7, with 7 bases matching TRBD1. J was trimmed by 2 bases and V by 1 base; bases with no gene match: 5. This CDR3 has 14 residues. Germline V gives CDR1 DFQATT, CDR2 SNEGSKA (reference sequence). Here the CDR3 reads CSARVGQGAYEQYF. For the CDR3, the DNA is TGCAGTGCTAGAGTCGGCCAGGGGGCCTACGAGCAGTACTTC.

The rearrangement joins TRBV9 to TRBJ2-1, with 9 positions matching TRBD1. J was trimmed by 13 bases and V by 0 bases; bases with no gene match: 14. The CDR3 totals 16 residues. Germline loops: CDR1 SGDLS, CDR2 YYNGEE. The CDR3 sequence is CASSVVMGQGVETQFF. CDR3 bases: TGTGCCAGCAGCGTAGTAATGGGACAGGGAGTGGAGACCCAGTTCTTC. Full variable domain (missing parts from reference TRBV9 and TRBJ2-1): DSGVTQTPKHLITATGQRVTLRCSPRSGDLSVYWYQQSLDQGLQFLIQYYNGEERAKGNILERFSAQQFPDLHSELNLSSLELGDSALYFCASSVVMGQGVETQFFGPGTRLTVL.

The table lists this clonotype with a few counts. The chain links TRBV7-2 to TRBJ2-1, with a weak D call TRBD2 (5 bases). This CDR3 has 17 amino acids. Trimming removed 2 bases at V and 5 bases at J, with 19 bases between. Germline CDR1 SGHTA, CDR2 FQGNSA. The CDR3 DNA sequence: TGTGCCAGCAGCTTAACACGTTTGTCAGGACTCCACAATGAGCAGTTCTTC. It is translated as CASSLTRLSGLHNEQFF. The variable domain in full, with the rest retrieved from reference TRBV7-2 and TRBJ2-1, is GAGVSQSPSNKVTEKGKDVELRCDPISGHTALYWYRQSLGQGLEFLIYFQGNSAPDKSGLPSDRFSAERTGGSVSTLTIQRTQQEDSAVYLCASSLTRLSGLHNEQFFGPGTRLTVL.

The CDR3 sequence: CASSQGKIGETQYF. The DNA of the CDR3 is TGTGCCAGCAGCCAGGGCAAGATTGGAGAGACCCAGTACTTC. The chain has TRBV3-1 and TRBJ2-4; D ambiguous. The end of the DNA fits TRBJ2-5 better, so the J call may be wrong. CDR1 and CDR2 (germline): LGHDT, YNNKEL (reference sequence). The CDR3 has 14 residues.

The chain is built from TRBV4-2 and TRBJ2-5, with TRBD2 identical over 10 bases. The CDR3 loop spans 16 amino acids. J was trimmed by 5 bases and V by 1 base; bases with no gene match: 7. CDR1 LGHNA and CDR2 YNFKEQ come from the germline V gene. Here the CDR3 reads CASSQGTSGVGETQYF. As DNA, the CDR3 is TGTGCCAGCAGCCAAGGCACTAGCGGGGTAGGGGAGACCCAGTACTTC.

This clonotype showed up just a few times. This chain links TRBV7-9 with TRBJ1-6, with 7 bases aligning to TRBD1. V lost 0 bases to trimming and J lost 5 bases; unmatched junction nucleotides: 7. The germline V gene encodes CDR1 SEHNR and CDR2 FQNEAQ (reference sequence). This CDR3 is built from 17 residues. Here the CDR3 reads CASSLAIRDSHNSPLHF. Written as DNA, the CDR3 is TGTGCCAGCAGCTTAGCGATCCGGGACAGTCATAATTCACCCCTCCACTTT.